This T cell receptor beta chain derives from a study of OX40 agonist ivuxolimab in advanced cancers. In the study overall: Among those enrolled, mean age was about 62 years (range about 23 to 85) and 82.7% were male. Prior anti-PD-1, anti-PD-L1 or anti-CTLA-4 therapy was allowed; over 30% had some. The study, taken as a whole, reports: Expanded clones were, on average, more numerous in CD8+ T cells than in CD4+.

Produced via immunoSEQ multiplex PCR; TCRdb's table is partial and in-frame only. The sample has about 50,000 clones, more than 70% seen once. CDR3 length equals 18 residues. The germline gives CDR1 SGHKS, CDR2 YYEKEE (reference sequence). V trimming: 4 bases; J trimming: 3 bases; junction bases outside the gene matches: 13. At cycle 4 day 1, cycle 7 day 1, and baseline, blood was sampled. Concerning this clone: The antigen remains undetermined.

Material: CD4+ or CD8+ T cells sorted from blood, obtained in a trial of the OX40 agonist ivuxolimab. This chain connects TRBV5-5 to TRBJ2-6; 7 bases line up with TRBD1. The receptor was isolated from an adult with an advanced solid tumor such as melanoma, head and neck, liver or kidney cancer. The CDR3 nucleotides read TGTGCCAGCAGCCCGCTCCTGACAGGGTTTAATGGGGCCAACGTCCTGACTTTC. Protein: CASSPLLTGFNGANVLTF.